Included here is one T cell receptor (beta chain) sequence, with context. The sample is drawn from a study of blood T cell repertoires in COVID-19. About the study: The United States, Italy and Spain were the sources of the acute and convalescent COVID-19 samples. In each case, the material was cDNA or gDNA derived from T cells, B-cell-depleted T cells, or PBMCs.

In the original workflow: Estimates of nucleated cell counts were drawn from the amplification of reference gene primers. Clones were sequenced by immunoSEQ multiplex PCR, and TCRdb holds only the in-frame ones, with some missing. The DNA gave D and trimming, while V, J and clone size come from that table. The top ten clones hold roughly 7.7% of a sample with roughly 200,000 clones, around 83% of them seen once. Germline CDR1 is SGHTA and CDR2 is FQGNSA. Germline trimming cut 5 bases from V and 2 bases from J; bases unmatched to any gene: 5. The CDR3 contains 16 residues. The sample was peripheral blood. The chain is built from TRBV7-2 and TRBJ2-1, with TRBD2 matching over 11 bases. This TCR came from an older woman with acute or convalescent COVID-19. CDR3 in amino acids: CASSTSGSAPYNEQFF. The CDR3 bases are TGTGCCAGCAGCACTAGCGGGAGCGCGCCCTACAATGAGCAGTTCTTC.